Presented here are 22 T cell receptor beta chains from one specimen sequenced in a study of blood T cell repertoires in COVID-19. Method: immunoSEQ multiplex PCR; TCRdb's copy keeps in-frame clones and lacks some. Among tens of thousands of clones listed, over 75% were seen once. Sequences were obtained from peripheral blood. The receptors come from a human donor in a cohort sampled during active COVID-19.

V and J are TRBV5-4 and TRBJ2-5; perhaps TRBD1 as D (6 bases). The CDR3 covers 14 residues. V lost 4 bases and J 2 bases, leaving 12 bases between the germline ends. CDR1 SGHNT and CDR2 YYREEE come from the germline V gene (reference sequence). CDR3 sequence reads: CASSPGQLQETQYF. CDR3 coding DNA: TGTGCCAGCAGCCCCGGACAGCTGCAAGAGACCCAGTACTTC.

The chain has TRBV19 and TRBJ1-2; possibly TRBD1 for D (5 bases). Between the trimmed V and J ends, which lost 1 base and 4 bases, there was a span of 13 bases. The CDR3 runs to 15 residues. CDR1 and CDR2 from the germline V gene are LNHDA and SQIVND (reference sequence). As DNA, the CDR3 is TGTGCCAGTAGTATAGTGGGGACTCCTGGCTATGGCTACACCTTC. This encodes CASSIVGTPGYGYTF.

This clone was counted a few times. The chain carries TRBV11-2 and TRBJ1-5, with 8 bases identical to TRBD1. V was pared by 4 bases and J by 7 bases, with 3 bases of the junction left unmatched. The CDR3 covers 13 residues. Germline V gives CDR1 SGHAT, CDR2 FQNNGV. The CDR3 spells CASSSGGLQPQHF. The CDR3 DNA sequence: TGTGCCAGCAGCTCAGGGGGCTTACAGCCCCAGCATTTT. Drawing the rest from reference TRBV11-2 and TRBJ1-5, the complete variable domain is EAGVAQSPRYKIIEKRQSVAFWCNPISGHATLYWYQQILGQGPKLLIQFQNNGVVDDSQLPKDRFSAERLKGVDSTLKIQPAKLEDSAVYLCASSSGGLQPQHFGDGTRLSIL.

The chain joins TRBV27 to TRBJ1-2; possible D gene TRBD1, 5 bases. Germline-derived CDR1 and CDR2 are MNHEY and SMNVEV (reference sequence). This CDR3 region has 13 residues. The V and J ends lost 5 bases and 4 bases respectively, with 11 bases between them. The CDR3 loop is CASSPTVLYGYTF. The DNA of the CDR3 is TGTGCCAGCAGTCCGACAGTCCTCTATGGCTACACCTTC.

V gene TRBV30 combines with J gene TRBJ2-2; 7 positions match TRBD1. The CDR3 contains 15 residues. Germline CDR1 reads GTSNPN; CDR2 reads SVGIG (reference sequence). Losses at the gene ends were 0 bases for V and 3 bases for J; bases not matched to a gene: 4. CDR3 residues: CAWSVRDRDTGELFF. Here the CDR3 DNA reads TGTGCCTGGAGTGTACGTGACAGGGACACCGGGGAGCTGTTTTTT. Combining the CDR3 with reference TRBV30 and TRBJ2-2 gives the whole variable domain SQTIHQWPATLVQPVGSPLSLECTVEGTSNPNLYWYRQAAGRGLQLLFYSVGIGQISSEVPQNLSASRPQDRQFILSSKKLLLSDSGFYLCAWSVRDRDTGELFFGEGSRLTVL.

The rearrangement uses TRBV11-2 and TRBJ2-1; 7 bases fit TRBD2. With V trimmed by 4 bases and J by 5 bases, 2 bases remained unmatched. CDR1 is SGHAT and CDR2 is FQNNGV in the germline V gene. The length of the CDR3 is 13 residues. CDR3 loop: CASSSGTNNEQFF. In DNA form, the CDR3 reads TGTGCCAGCAGCTCCGGGACTAACAATGAGCAGTTCTTC.

The V call is TRBV4-3, the J call TRBJ1-1, with unresolved D. Germline V gene sequence: CDR1 LGHNA, CDR2 YSLEER. The CDR3 totals 15 residues. V dropped 1 base and J dropped 1 base, with 10 bases sitting between them. This CDR3 is CASSQGWAENTEAFF. CDR3 coding DNA: TGCGCCAGCAGCCAAGGTTGGGCAGAGAACACTGAAGCTTTCTTT.

The sample holds a few counts of this clone. J is TRBJ2-5 and V is TRBV4-3, with 10 bases aligning to TRBD1. Germline V lookup: CDR1 LGHNA, CDR2 YSLEER. The CDR3 is 19 residues long. With 2 bases clipped from V and 3 bases from J, the junction kept 15 bases outside the gene matches. CDR3 sequence (DNA): TGCGCCAGCAGCCAACATCTCAACCGGGACAGGGGCCGCGAAGAGACCCAGTACTTC. As protein: CASSQHLNRDRGREETQYF.

The V call is TRBV5-6, the J call TRBJ2-6, with 7 bases aligning to TRBD1. This CDR3 comprises 15 residues. Looked up from germline, CDR1 is SGHDT and CDR2 is YYEEEE. V shed 3 bases and J 0 bases; nucleotides not matched to a gene: 0. This CDR3 is CASSSGGSGANVLTF. For the CDR3, the DNA is TGTGCCAGCAGCTCAGGGGGCTCTGGGGCCAACGTCCTGACTTTC.

This chain uses TRBV10-3 with TRBJ2-7; D gene ambiguous. Per germline, CDR1 ENHRY and CDR2 SYGVKD. The germline V and J ends were trimmed by 0 bases and 10 bases, with 16 bases remaining between them. This CDR3 region has 14 residues. The chain's CDR3 is CAISESSIALNQYF. In nucleotides, the CDR3 is TGTGCCATCAGTGAGTCGTCTATCGCCCTGAATCAGTACTTC.

Remarks on this clone: Other DNA sequences within the sample encode an identical CDR3. V gene TRBV3-1 (or the pseudogene TRBV3-2) combines with J gene TRBJ1-1; D remains unclear. Germline loops: CDR1 LGHDT, CDR2 YNNKEL (reference sequence). The CDR3 has 14 residues. The germline V and J ends were trimmed by 5 bases and 5 bases, with 15 bases remaining between them. CDR3 DNA: TGTGCCAGCAGCGAGCGCATTTCGGTTACTGAAGCTTTCTTT. It yields the protein CASSERISVTEAFF.

The rearrangement links TRBV9 to TRBJ2-1; no clear D. The length of the CDR3 is 12 residues. Trimming shortened V by 4 bases and J by 5 bases, and 7 bases separated the two germline ends. Per germline, CDR1 SGDLS and CDR2 YYNGEE. In DNA, the CDR3 is TGTGCCAGCAGCCCATCGGACAATGAGCAGTTCTTC. It yields the protein CASSPSDNEQFF. The variable domain in full, with the rest retrieved from reference TRBV9 and TRBJ2-1, is DSGVTQTPKHLITATGQRVTLRCSPRSGDLSVYWYQQSLDQGLQFLIQYYNGEERAKGNILERFSAQQFPDLHSELNLSSLELGDSALYFCASSPSDNEQFFGPGTRLTVL.

The V call is TRBV6-5, the J call TRBJ2-7, with D possibly being TRBD2 (5 bases). This CDR3 has 13 amino acids. V lost 4 bases to trimming and J lost 3 bases, with 10 bases between them. Per the germline V gene, CDR1 is MNHEY and CDR2 is SVGAGI. The CDR3 sequence is CASSLSGIYEQYF. CDR3 DNA: TGTGCCAGCAGTTTAAGCGGCATCTACGAGCAGTACTTC.

The chain employs TRBV2 and TRBJ2-1; 10 nucleotides line up with TRBD1. Unmatched junction bases numbered 5, after V lost 5 bases and J lost 4 bases. The CDR3 is 15 residues long. Germline CDR1 reads SNHLY; CDR2 reads FYNNEI. The CDR3 sequence is CASSRQGARYNEQFF. CDR3 DNA sequence: TGTGCCAGCAGTCGACAGGGGGCGCGATACAATGAGCAGTTCTTC.

V and J are TRBV18 and TRBJ2-3, with D perhaps TRBD2 (5 bases). V gave up 0 bases and J gave up 4 bases, with 20 bases separating them. This CDR3 has 18 amino acids. Germline-derived CDR1 and CDR2 are KGHSH and LQKENI. In DNA form, the CDR3 reads TGTGCCAGCTCACCACCAGGTGTAGGACTCACCCGTCCAGATACGCAGTATTTT. Encoded protein: CASSPPGVGLTRPDTQYF.

The rearrangement joins TRBV4-3 to TRBJ2-7, with 8 bases identical to TRBD1. The CDR3 is 15 amino acids. The germline gives CDR1 LGHNA, CDR2 YSLEER. Trimming cost V 0 bases and J 1 base; bases outside gene matches: 2. In DNA, the CDR3 is TGCGCCAGCAGCCAAGACCGGGACAGGTCCTACGAGCAGTACTTC. The encoded protein is CASSQDRDRSYEQYF.

The chain carries TRBV7-3 and TRBJ2-1; D might be TRBD2 (5 bases). The V end was cut by 4 bases, the J end by 9 bases, with 16 bases between. Germline loops: CDR1 SGHTA, CDR2 FQGTGA. The CDR3 is 14 amino acids. The CDR3 coding sequence is TGTGCCAGCAGCTCGGCTACGGGGTACGGTGAGCAGTTCTTC. Amino acids: CASSSATGYGEQFF.

This clone has just one count. The rearrangement uses TRBV11-2 and TRBJ2-6; tentative D call: TRBD2 (5 bases). Between the trimmed V and J ends, which lost 6 bases and 4 bases, there was a span of 10 bases. The CDR3 spans 14 residues. Germline loops: CDR1 SGHAT, CDR2 FQNNGV. The CDR3 spells CASRATTGANVLTF. CDR3 nucleotide sequence: TGTGCCAGCAGGGCGACTACAGGGGCCAACGTCCTGACTTTC.

The genes are TRBV19 and TRBJ2-1; TRBD2 matches 7 bases. Germline assignment: CDR1 LNHDA and CDR2 SQIVND (reference sequence). There are 14 residues in the CDR3. V shed 5 bases, J shed 4 bases, and the junction held 5 bases outside the gene matches. CDR3 DNA: TGTGCCAGTAGTTTGGGAGGGCCTTACAATGAGCAGTTCTTC. Translation: CASSLGGPYNEQFF.

The chain joins TRBV29-1 to TRBJ2-1, with 9 positions matching TRBD1. The germline gives CDR1 SQVTM, CDR2 ANQGSEA. J lost 3 bases, V lost 2 bases, and 17 bases had no gene match. This CDR3 spans 19 amino acids. CDR3 coding DNA: TGCAGCGTTGAATACAGGGGGCTTTTTTTAGCCTTCGGCTACAATGAGCAGTTCTTC. It is translated as CSVEYRGLFLAFGYNEQFF.

The chain links TRBV5-8 to TRBJ2-1; the D gene is possibly TRBD1 (6 bases). Germline V gene sequence: CDR1 SGHTS, CDR2 YDEGEE. V lost 5 bases and J 10 bases, leaving 10 bases between the germline ends. The CDR3 loop spans 11 amino acids. Written as DNA, the CDR3 is TGTGCCAGCAGTGGGGGCGCGGAGCAGTTCTTC. Its translation is CASSGGAEQFF.

CDR3: CASSVGGLRRGITDTQYF. The DNA for the CDR3 is TGTGCCAGCAGCGTAGGTGGCCTTCGGAGGGGAATCACAGATACGCAGTATTTT. The V gene is TRBV9, the J gene TRBJ2-3; D perhaps matches TRBD2 (6 bases). V was shortened by 0 bases and J by 2 bases, with 19 bases between the two germline ends. CDR3 length: 18 residues. Germline V gene lookup returns CDR1 SGDLS and CDR2 YYNGEE.